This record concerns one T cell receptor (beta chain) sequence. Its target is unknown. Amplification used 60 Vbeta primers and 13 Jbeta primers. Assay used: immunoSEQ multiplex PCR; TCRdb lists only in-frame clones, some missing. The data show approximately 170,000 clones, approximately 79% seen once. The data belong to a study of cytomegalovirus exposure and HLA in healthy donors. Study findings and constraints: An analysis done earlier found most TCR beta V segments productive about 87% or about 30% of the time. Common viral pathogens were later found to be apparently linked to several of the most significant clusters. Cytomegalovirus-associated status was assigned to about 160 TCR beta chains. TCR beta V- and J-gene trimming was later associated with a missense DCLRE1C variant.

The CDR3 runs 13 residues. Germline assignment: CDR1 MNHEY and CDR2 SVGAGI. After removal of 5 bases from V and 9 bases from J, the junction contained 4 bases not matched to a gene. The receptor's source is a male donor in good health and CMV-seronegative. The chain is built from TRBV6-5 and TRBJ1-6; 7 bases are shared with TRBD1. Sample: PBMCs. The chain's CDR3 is CASSPRQGSPLHF. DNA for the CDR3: TGTGCCAGCAGTCCCCGACAGGGTTCACCCCTCCACTTT.